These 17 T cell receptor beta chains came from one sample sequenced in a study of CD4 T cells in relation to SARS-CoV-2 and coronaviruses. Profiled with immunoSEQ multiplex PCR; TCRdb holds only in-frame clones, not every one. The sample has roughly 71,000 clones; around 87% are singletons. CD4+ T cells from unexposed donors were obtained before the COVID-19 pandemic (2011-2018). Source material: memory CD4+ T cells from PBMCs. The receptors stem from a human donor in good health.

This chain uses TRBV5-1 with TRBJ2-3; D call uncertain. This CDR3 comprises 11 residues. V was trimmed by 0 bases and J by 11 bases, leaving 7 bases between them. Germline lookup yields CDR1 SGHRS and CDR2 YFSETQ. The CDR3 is CASSLGQLQYF. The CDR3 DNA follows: TGCGCCAGCAGCTTGGGTCAGTTGCAGTATTTT.

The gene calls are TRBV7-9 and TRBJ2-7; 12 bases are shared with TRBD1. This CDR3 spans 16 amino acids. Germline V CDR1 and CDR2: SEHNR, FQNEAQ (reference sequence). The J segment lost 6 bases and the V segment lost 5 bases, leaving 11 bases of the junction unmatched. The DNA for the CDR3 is TGTGCCAGCAGCCCCTCTGGAGGGACAGGGGGCGCCGAGCAGTACTTC. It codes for CASSPSGGTGGAEQYF.

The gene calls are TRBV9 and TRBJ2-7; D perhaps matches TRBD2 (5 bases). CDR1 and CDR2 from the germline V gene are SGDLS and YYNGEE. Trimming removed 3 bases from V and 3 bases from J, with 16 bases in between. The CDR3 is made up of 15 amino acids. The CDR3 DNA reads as TGTGCCAGCAGCGGGCGCGAGGGTTTGTTCTACGAGCAGTACTTC. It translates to CASSGREGLFYEQYF. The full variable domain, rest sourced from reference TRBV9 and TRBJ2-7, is DSGVTQTPKHLITATGQRVTLRCSPRSGDLSVYWYQQSLDQGLQFLIQYYNGEERAKGNILERFSAQQFPDLHSELNLSSLELGDSALYFCASSGREGLFYEQYFGPGTRLTVT.

CDR3 nucleotides: TGTGCCAGTAACCGACAGGGGATGAACTATGGCTACACCTTC. Protein sequence: CASNRQGMNYGYTF. The chain joins TRBV19 to TRBJ1-2; 8 positions agree with TRBD1. The CDR3 length is 14 residues. Looked up from germline, CDR1 is LNHDA and CDR2 is SQIVND (reference sequence). The J segment lost 2 bases and the V segment lost 7 bases, leaving 6 bases of the junction unmatched.

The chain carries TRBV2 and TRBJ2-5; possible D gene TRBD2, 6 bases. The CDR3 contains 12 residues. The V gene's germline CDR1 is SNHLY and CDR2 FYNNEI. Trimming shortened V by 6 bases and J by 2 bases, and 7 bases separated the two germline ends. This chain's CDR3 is CASRDYQETQYF. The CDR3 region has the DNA TGTGCCAGCAGGGACTATCAAGAGACCCAGTACTTC.

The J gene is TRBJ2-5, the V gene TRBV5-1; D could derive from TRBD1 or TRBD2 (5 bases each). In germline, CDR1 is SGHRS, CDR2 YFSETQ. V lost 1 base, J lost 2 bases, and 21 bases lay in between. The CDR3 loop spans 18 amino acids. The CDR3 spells CASSLQPIGEPGQETQYF. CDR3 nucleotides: TGCGCCAGCAGCTTGCAGCCGATAGGGGAACCGGGACAAGAGACCCAGTACTTC.

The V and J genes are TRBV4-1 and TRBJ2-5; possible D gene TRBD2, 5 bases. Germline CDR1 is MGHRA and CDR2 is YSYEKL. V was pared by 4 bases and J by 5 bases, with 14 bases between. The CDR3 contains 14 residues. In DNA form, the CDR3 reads TGCGCCAGCAGCCTAGGAATAATAGCGGAGACCCAGTACTTC. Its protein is CASSLGIIAETQYF.

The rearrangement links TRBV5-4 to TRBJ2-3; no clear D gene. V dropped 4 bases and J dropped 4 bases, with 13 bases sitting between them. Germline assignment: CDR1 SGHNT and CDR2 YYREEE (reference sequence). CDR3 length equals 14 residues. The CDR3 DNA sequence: TGTGCCAGCAGCCGTCAGGATTATGCAGATACGCAGTATTTT. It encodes CASSRQDYADTQYF.

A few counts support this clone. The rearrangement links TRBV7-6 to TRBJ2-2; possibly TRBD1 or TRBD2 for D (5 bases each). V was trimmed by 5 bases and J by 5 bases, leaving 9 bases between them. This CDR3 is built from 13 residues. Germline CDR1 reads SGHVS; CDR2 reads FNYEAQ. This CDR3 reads CASSIGTTGELFF. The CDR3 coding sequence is TGTGCCAGCAGCATCGGGACGACCGGGGAGCTGTTTTTT.

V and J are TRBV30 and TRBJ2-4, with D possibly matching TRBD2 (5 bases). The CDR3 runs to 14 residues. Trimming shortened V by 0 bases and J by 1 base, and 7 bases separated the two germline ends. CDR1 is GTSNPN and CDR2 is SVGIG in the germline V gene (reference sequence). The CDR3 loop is CAWSVSGAKNIQYF. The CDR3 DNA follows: TGTGCCTGGAGTGTGTCGGGGGCCAAAAACATTCAGTACTTC.

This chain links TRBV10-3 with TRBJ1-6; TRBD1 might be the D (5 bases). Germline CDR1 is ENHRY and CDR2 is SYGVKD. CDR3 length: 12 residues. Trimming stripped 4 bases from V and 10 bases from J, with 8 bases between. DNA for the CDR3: TGTGCCATCAGTGCCCAGGGATCACCCCTCCACTTT. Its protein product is CAISAQGSPLHF.

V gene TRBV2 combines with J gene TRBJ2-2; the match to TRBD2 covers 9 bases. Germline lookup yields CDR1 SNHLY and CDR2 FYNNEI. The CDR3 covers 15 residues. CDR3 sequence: CAGGGPSGITGELFF. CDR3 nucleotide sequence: TGTGCAGGCGGGGGCCCTAGCGGGATTACCGGGGAGCTGTTTTTT.

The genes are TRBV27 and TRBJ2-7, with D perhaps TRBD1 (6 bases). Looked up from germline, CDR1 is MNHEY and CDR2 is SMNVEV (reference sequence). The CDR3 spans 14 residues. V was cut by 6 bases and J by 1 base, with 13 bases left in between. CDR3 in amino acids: CASSHRQVSYEQYF. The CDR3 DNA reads TGTGCCAGCAGCCATCGACAGGTTTCCTACGAGCAGTACTTC.

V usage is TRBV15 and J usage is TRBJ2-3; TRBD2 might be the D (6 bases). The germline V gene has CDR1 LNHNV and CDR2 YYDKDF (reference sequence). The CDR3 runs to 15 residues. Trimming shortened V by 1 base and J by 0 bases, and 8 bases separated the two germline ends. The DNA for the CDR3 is TGTGCCACCAGCAGAGTAGGACTAAGCACAGATACGCAGTATTTT. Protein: CATSRVGLSTDTQYF.

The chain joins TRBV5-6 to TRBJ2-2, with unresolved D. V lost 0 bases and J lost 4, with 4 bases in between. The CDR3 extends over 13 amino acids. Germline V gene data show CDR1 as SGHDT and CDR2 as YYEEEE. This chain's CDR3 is CASSLEGTGELFF. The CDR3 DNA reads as TGTGCCAGCAGCTTGGAGGGCACCGGGGAGCTGTTTTTT.

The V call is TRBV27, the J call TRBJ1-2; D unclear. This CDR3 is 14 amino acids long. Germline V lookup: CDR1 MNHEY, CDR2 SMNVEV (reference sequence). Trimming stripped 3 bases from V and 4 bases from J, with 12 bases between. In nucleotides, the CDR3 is TGTGCCAGCAGTTTGAACACCGGGCGCTATGGCTACACCTTC. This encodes CASSLNTGRYGYTF.

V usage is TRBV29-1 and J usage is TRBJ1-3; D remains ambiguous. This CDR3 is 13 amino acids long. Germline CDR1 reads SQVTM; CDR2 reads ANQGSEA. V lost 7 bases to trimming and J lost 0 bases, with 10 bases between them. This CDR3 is CSGTTPSGNTIYF. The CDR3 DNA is TGCAGCGGGACGACCCCCTCTGGAAACACCATATATTTT.